This T cell receptor beta chain was obtained from a study of blood T cell repertoires in COVID-19. Study-wide context: PBMCs, B-cell-depleted T cells, or T cells were the source of the cDNA or gDNA that made up the material.

This CDR3 region has 13 residues. V lost 1 base, J lost 7 bases, and 4 bases stayed unmatched. Method: immunoSEQ multiplex PCR; TCRdb's copy keeps in-frame clones and lacks some. The table lists tens of thousands of clones, around 89% of them singletons. This receptor was taken from a human donor in a cohort sampled during active COVID-19. Sample: peripheral blood. The chain couples TRBV12-3 or TRBV12-4 to TRBJ2-7; 7 nucleotides match TRBD1. Here the CDR3 reads CASSLGRGWEQYF. The CDR3 DNA reads TGTGCCAGCAGTTTAGGCAGGGGGTGGGAGCAGTACTTC.